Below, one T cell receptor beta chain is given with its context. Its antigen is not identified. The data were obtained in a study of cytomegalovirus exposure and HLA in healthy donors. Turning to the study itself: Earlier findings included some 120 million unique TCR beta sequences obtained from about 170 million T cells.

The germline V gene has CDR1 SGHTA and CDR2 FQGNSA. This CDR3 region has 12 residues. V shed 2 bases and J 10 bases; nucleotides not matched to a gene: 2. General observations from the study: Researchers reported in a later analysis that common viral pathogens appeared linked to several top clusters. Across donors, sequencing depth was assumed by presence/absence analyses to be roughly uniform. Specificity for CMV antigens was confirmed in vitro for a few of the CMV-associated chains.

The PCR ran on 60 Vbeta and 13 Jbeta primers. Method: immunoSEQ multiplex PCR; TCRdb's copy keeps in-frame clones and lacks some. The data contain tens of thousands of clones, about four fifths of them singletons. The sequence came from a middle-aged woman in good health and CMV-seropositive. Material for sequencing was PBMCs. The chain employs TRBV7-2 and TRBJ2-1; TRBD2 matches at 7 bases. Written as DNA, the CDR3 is TGTGCCAGCAGCTTATCGGGACTAGAGCAGTTCTTC. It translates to CASSLSGLEQFF. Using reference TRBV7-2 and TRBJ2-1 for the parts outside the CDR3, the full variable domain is GAGVSQSPSNKVTEKGKDVELRCDPISGHTALYWYRQSLGQGLEFLIYFQGNSAPDKSGLPSDRFSAERTGGSVSTLTIQRTQQEDSAVYLCASSLSGLEQFFGPGTRLTVL.